This TCR beta chain was captured in a study of control samples from healthy donors and cancer patients. TCRdb keeps only in-frame clones here, not all; method: immunoSEQ multiplex PCR. This table holds approximately 150,000 clones, approximately 92% found once. Sequenced input: blood. This receptor was obtained from a young man in good health.

CDR3 bases: TGTGCCAGCAGTTTGGAGCGGAGAGAGCAGTTCTTC. Its translation is CASSLERREQFF. V gene TRBV28 combines with J gene TRBJ2-1; D perhaps matches TRBD2 (5 bases). Germline V gene data show CDR1 as MDHEN and CDR2 as SYDVKM. V shed 3 bases and J shed 10 bases, with 10 bases lying between them. The CDR3 contains 12 residues. The full variable domain, rest sourced from reference TRBV28 and TRBJ2-1, is DVKVTQSSRYLVKRTGEKVFLECVQDMDHENMFWYRQDPGLGLRLIYFSYDVKMKEKGDIPEGYSVSREKKERFSLILESASTNQTSMYLCASSLERREQFFGPGTRLTVL.